This T cell receptor beta chain originates from a study of response to subunit inactivated influenza vaccine. In regard to this clonotype: Its antigen remains unidentified.

Germline lookup yields CDR1 DFQATT and CDR2 SNEGSKA (reference sequence). V shed 6 bases and J shed 0 bases, with 12 bases lying between them. The CDR3 runs 13 residues. TCRdb reprocessed the RT-PCR reads with MiXCR, giving one entry per CDR3 protein. The sample includes more than 450,000 distinct CDR3 sequences, about 11% of them seen just once. General study findings and limits: A suggestion made by the authors is that each seasonal influenza vaccination recruits few new T cells.

This sample also appeared in a second study, on T cells expressing NK-cell markers. From that paper: Generation of TCR beta cDNA was performed by 5'RACE template switching incorporating UMIs. Each TCR beta repertoire originated in sorted T cells that were CD3+CD56+NKG2C+, CD3+CD56+NKG2C- or CD3+CD56-NKG2C+.

V and J are TRBV20-1 and TRBJ2-7; D gene uncertain. The source was PBMCs from blood, collected on the day of vaccination. This TCR derives from a man between 50 and 59 years old who received an inactivated influenza vaccine. The CDR3, as DNA: TGCAGTGCCCAGGAACCGAACTCCTACGAGCAGTACTTC. Translating it yields CSAQEPNSYEQYF.